This T cell receptor (beta chain) comes out of a study of cytomegalovirus exposure and HLA in healthy donors. Sequenced by immunoSEQ multiplex PCR; TCRdb stores in-frame clones only, minus some. The top ten clones hold 3% to 4.5% of a sample with roughly 70,000 clones, roughly 89% of them seen once. Trimming removed 1 base from V and 0 bases from J; junction bases left unmatched: 2. Per germline, CDR1 MGHRA and CDR2 YSYEKL. The CDR3 has 16 amino acids. Sequenced: PBMCs. The rearrangement uses TRBV4-1 and TRBJ1-1; 10 bases match TRBD1. This sequence originates from a woman aged 18-35 years in good health and CMV-seropositive. The CDR3 DNA sequence: TGCGCCAGCAGCCAAGGACAGGGGGCCCTGAACACTGAAGCTTTCTTT. This gives the protein CASSQGQGALNTEAFF.